The 21 T cell receptor beta chains in this list originate from one sample, sequenced in a study of T-cell reconstitution after alpha-beta-depleted transplantation in children. The library targeted TCRbeta and was prepared with unique molecular identifiers. TCRdb fed the PCR reads into MiXCR, producing one record per CDR3 protein. Here the sample spans 250,000 or so distinct CDR3 sequences, roughly 8.2% being singletons. The input for sequencing was PBMCs, mostly from graft donor cells, taken 180 days after TCRalphabeta/CD19-depleted stem cell transplant. The origin of the receptors is a male patient under 18 who had a stem cell transplant for acute lymphoblastic leukemia, so the T cells may come from the graft donor.

This clonotype was detected once. The V call is TRBV5-4, the J call TRBJ1-2; D is possibly TRBD1 (5 bases). V lost 0 bases and J 0 bases, leaving 9 bases between the germline ends. Germline-derived CDR1 and CDR2 are SGHNT and YYREEE (reference sequence). CDR3 length: 15 residues. CDR3 DNA: TGTGCCAGCAGCTTGGGGGACCCACCTAACTATGGCTACACCTTC. It translates to CASSLGDPPNYGYTF.

This clonotype was seen repeatedly, ten times or more. This rearrangement joins TRBV28 to TRBJ2-5; unclear D gene. The CDR3 covers 14 residues. Trimming removed 2 bases at V and 6 bases at J, with 13 bases between. Germline lookup yields CDR1 MDHEN and CDR2 SYDVKM. The CDR3, as DNA: TGTGCCAGCAGTTTACTAGGAATACAGAAGACCCAGTACTTC. It yields the protein CASSLLGIQKTQYF.

This clonotype was counted ten times or more. The rearrangement joins TRBV27 to TRBJ2-5; 7 nucleotides align to TRBD1. Germline loops: CDR1 MNHEY, CDR2 SMNVEV (reference sequence). This CDR3 has 18 residues. Losses at the gene ends were 2 bases for V and 5 bases for J; bases not matched to a gene: 17. The CDR3 bases are TGTGCCAGCAGTTTAAGGGCAGGGGGTAAAGGAAAGGTGGAGACCCAGTACTTC. This translates into CASSLRAGGKGKVETQYF.

The table lists this clonotype with many counts. This chain connects TRBV10-2 to TRBJ1-1, with D tentatively TRBD1 (6 bases). Trimming removed 6 bases at V and 0 bases at J, with 11 bases between. The length of the CDR3 is 14 residues. From germline, CDR1 is WSHSY and CDR2 SAAADI. The CDR3, as DNA: TGCGCCAGCAGCCTACAGGGCATGAACACTGAAGCTTTCTTT. It is translated as CASSLQGMNTEAFF.

This clonotype was found many times. The chain is built from TRBV18 and TRBJ2-3; D remains unclear. The germline V and J ends were trimmed by 2 bases and 5 bases, with 20 bases remaining between them. This CDR3 has 17 amino acids. CDR1 KGHSH and CDR2 LQKENI come from the germline V gene. The CDR3 DNA sequence: TGTGCCAGCTCACCAACCTTTGGGAATTTGTTCGGAGATACGCAGTATTTT. Translating gives CASSPTFGNLFGDTQYF.

This clonotype was detected many times. This sequence joins TRBV7-9 and TRBJ2-5; D not certain. V lost 8 bases and J 0 bases, leaving 10 bases between the germline ends. Germline V gene sequence: CDR1 SEHNR, CDR2 FQNEAQ (reference sequence). The CDR3 loop spans 13 amino acids. The CDR3 reads CASEGRYQETQYF. Written as DNA, the CDR3 is TGTGCCAGCGAAGGGCGGTACCAAGAGACCCAGTACTTC. Together with reference TRBV7-9 and TRBJ2-5, the CDR3 gives the full variable domain: DTGVSQNPRHKITKRGQNVTFRCDPISEHNRLYWYRQTLGQGPEFLTYFQNEAQLEKSRLLSDRFSAERPKGSFSTLEIQRTEQGDSAMYLCASEGRYQETQYFGPGTRLLVL.

The table lists this clonotype with many counts. The V call is TRBV5-1, the J call TRBJ2-3; TRBD2 matches 9 bases. The V segment lost 0 bases and the J segment 5 bases; nucleotides outside the gene matches: 7. From germline, CDR1 is SGHRS and CDR2 YFSETQ. The CDR3 totals 16 residues. CDR3 bases: TGCGCCAGCAGCTTGGTTAGCGGGAGCATCGGAGATACGCAGTATTTT. Translating gives CASSLVSGSIGDTQYF.

This clonotype occurred many times. The chain couples TRBV5-1 to TRBJ1-2; D gene uncertain. CDR1 and CDR2 (germline): SGHRS, YFSETQ. The germline V and J ends were trimmed by 1 base and 4 bases, with 14 bases remaining between them. There are 15 residues in the CDR3. The CDR3 spells CASSLRLGRPYGYTF. CDR3 nucleotides: TGCGCCAGCAGCTTGCGTTTAGGGCGCCCCTATGGCTACACCTTC.

At least ten counts were recorded for this clonotype. The gene calls are TRBV9 and TRBJ2-1, with D tentatively TRBD1 or TRBD2 (5 bases each). The germline gives CDR1 SGDLS, CDR2 YYNGEE. Trimming pared 7 bases from V and 9 bases from J, leaving 11 bases between. This CDR3 has 11 residues. CDR3 sequence (DNA): TGTGCCAGCGGGGGATTGGGTGAGCAGTTCTTC. Its protein is CASGGLGEQFF. The full variable domain, completed using reference TRBV9 and TRBJ2-1, is DSGVTQTPKHLITATGQRVTLRCSPRSGDLSVYWYQQSLDQGLQFLIQYYNGEERAKGNILERFSAQQFPDLHSELNLSSLELGDSALYFCASGGLGEQFFGPGTRLTVL.

This clonotype showed up many times. V gene TRBV7-3 combines with J gene TRBJ2-2, with D perhaps assigned TRBD1 or TRBD2 (5 bases each). The CDR3 extends over 13 amino acids. The germline V and J ends were trimmed by 3 bases and 9 bases, with 11 bases remaining between them. CDR1 is SGHTA and CDR2 is FQGTGA in the germline V gene. The CDR3 nucleotides are TGTGCCAGCAGCTTCGGGGCCCACAGGGAGCTGTTTTTT. Protein: CASSFGAHRELFF.

This clonotype was seen at least ten times. This chain connects TRBV7-8 to TRBJ1-1; 8 bases align to TRBD1. The germline V gene has CDR1 SGHVS and CDR2 FQNEAQ. The CDR3 sequence is 17 residues long. V dropped 3 bases and J dropped 0; count of bases not matched to a gene: 9. CDR3 region: CASSLENPGQVNTEAFF. The CDR3 region has the DNA TGTGCCAGCAGCTTGGAAAACCCGGGACAGGTGAACACTGAAGCTTTCTTT.

This clonotype has at least ten counts. The chain is built from TRBV29-1 and TRBJ1-2; 8 nucleotides align to TRBD1. The CDR3 length is 16 residues. With V trimmed by 0 bases and J by 1 base, 7 bases remained unmatched. Germline CDR1 reads SQVTM; CDR2 reads ANQGSEA. DNA of the CDR3: TGCAGCGTTGAAGAGGTGGACAGGGAATTTAACTATGGCTACACCTTC. The encoded protein is CSVEEVDREFNYGYTF.

This clonotype was found many times. V gene TRBV10-3 combines with J gene TRBJ2-1; 8 bases agree with TRBD1. Germline CDR1 and CDR2: ENHRY and SYGVKD. Trimming cost V 8 bases and J 4 bases; bases outside gene matches: 10. The CDR3 is 15 amino acids. CDR3 bases: TGTGCCATCGGCGCCGGGACAGGCAATTACAATGAGCAGTTCTTC. Residues: CAIGAGTGNYNEQFF.

This clonotype was observed many times. This sequence joins TRBV20-1 and TRBJ1-5; D perhaps matches TRBD1 (5 bases). The ends were cut back, 7 bases at V and 2 bases at J, with 15 bases in the middle. CDR3 length: 14 amino acids. The germline V gene encodes CDR1 DFQATT and CDR2 SNEGSKA (reference sequence). The CDR3 region has the DNA TGCAGTGTACACCTGGTAGGGGGCAATCAGCCCCAGCATTTT. Translating it yields CSVHLVGGNQPQHF.

The J gene is TRBJ2-7, the V gene TRBV19, with a tentative D call TRBD1 (5 bases). The CDR3 covers 12 residues. Germline V CDR1 and CDR2: LNHDA, SQIVND (reference sequence). Trimming stripped 5 bases from V and 6 bases from J, with 11 bases between. Written as DNA, the CDR3 is TGTGCCAGTAGTGTAAGGGGCGGCGAGCAGTACTTC. Translating it yields CASSVRGGEQYF.

This clonotype was observed at least ten times. The V gene is TRBV9, the J gene TRBJ1-4, with D possibly matching TRBD1 (6 bases). The V and J ends lost 0 bases and 5 bases respectively, with 11 bases between them. The CDR3 is 15 residues long. Germline V lookup: CDR1 SGDLS, CDR2 YYNGEE. This chain's CDR3 is CASSVEGGKNEKLFF. For the CDR3, the DNA is TGTGCCAGCAGCGTAGAGGGGGGGAAAAATGAAAAACTGTTTTTT.

This clonotype came up many times. The rearrangement links TRBV28 to TRBJ1-1; the D gene is possibly TRBD1 (6 bases). Germline loops: CDR1 MDHEN, CDR2 SYDVKM. The ends were cut back, 6 bases at V and 6 bases at J, with 17 bases in the middle. CDR3 length: 14 residues. CDR3 coding DNA: TGTGCCAGCAGCCCCGGAGACGGGGGCCCTGAAGCTTTCTTT. Encoded protein: CASSPGDGGPEAFF.

This clonotype was counted ten times or more. This sequence joins TRBV7-9 and TRBJ2-1; no reliable D call. Trimming took 8 bases from V and 5 from J, leaving 13 bases between them. The CDR3 spans 13 residues. CDR1 and CDR2 (germline): SEHNR, FQNEAQ (reference sequence). This CDR3 is CASSGYFHNEQFF. The CDR3 DNA is TGTGCCAGCTCCGGGTACTTCCACAATGAGCAGTTCTTC. Combining the CDR3 with reference TRBV7-9 and TRBJ2-1 gives the whole variable domain DTGVSQNPRHKITKRGQNVTFRCDPISEHNRLYWYRQTLGQGPEFLTYFQNEAQLEKSRLLSDRFSAERPKGSFSTLEIQRTEQGDSAMYLCASSGYFHNEQFFGPGTRLTVL.

This clonotype was observed at least ten times. This sequence joins TRBV2 and TRBJ2-1, with 7 bases matching TRBD2. V was pared by 6 bases and J by 4 bases, with 3 bases of the junction left unmatched. From germline, CDR1 is SNHLY and CDR2 FYNNEI. This CDR3 region has 13 residues. The CDR3 nucleotides are TGTGCCAGCAGGGGACTAACATACAATGAGCAGTTCTTC. Translating gives CASRGLTYNEQFF.

This clonotype was detected ten times or more. The chain employs TRBV12-3 or TRBV12-4 and TRBJ2-7, with D unresolved. CDR3 size: 12 residues. V gave up 3 bases and J gave up 3 bases, with 6 bases separating them. DNA of the CDR3: TGTGCCAGCAGTTTTACGGACTACGAGCAGTACTTC. Encoded protein: CASSFTDYEQYF.

This clonotype was found many times. This chain joins TRBV6-1 and TRBJ1-1; D gene uncertain. The CDR3 totals 13 residues. Trimming stripped 2 bases from V and 0 bases from J, with 4 bases between. Germline CDR1 reads MNHNS; CDR2 reads SASEGT. The DNA for the CDR3 is TGTGCCAGCAGTGAAACGGTGAACACTGAAGCTTTCTTT. This sequence encodes CASSETVNTEAFF.